One sample yielded the 26 T cell receptor beta chains listed below, sequenced in a study of T-cell memory formation after mild COVID-19. TCRdb fed the 5' RACE reads into MiXCR, producing one record per CDR3 protein. The sample consists of 130,000 to 150,000 distinct CDR3 sequences, 6% to 7% of them appearing once. The sequenced material came from PBMCs or a T cell subset sorted from them (not recorded which). These receptors were taken from an adult woman who had mild COVID-19 (a few samples of this study predate the infection). Cell type and time point are not known.

This clonotype was seen a few times. The chain couples TRBV11-2 to TRBJ1-5, with no clear D. Trimming pared 7 bases from V and 1 base from J, leaving 8 bases between. This CDR3 spans 13 amino acids. Germline V gene sequence: CDR1 SGHAT, CDR2 FQNNGV. The CDR3: CASTGGSNQPQHF. DNA for the CDR3: TGTGCCAGCACGGGAGGAAGCAATCAGCCCCAGCATTTT.

The chain is built from TRBV12-3 or TRBV12-4 and TRBJ2-1; 8 bases are shared with TRBD2. Losses at the gene ends were 5 bases for V and 4 bases for J; bases not matched to a gene: 7. This CDR3 contains 15 residues. CDR3: CASSASGGAYNEQFF. In DNA, the CDR3 is TGTGCCAGCAGTGCCAGCGGGGGCGCTTACAATGAGCAGTTCTTC.

This clonotype appeared a few times. The chain recombines TRBV20-1 with TRBJ2-2; D tentatively reads TRBD1 or TRBD2 (6 bases each). Germline assignment: CDR1 DFQATT and CDR2 SNEGSKA (reference sequence). There are 18 residues in the CDR3. Trimming left V 0 bases short and J 1 base short, with 18 bases between. CDR3 sequence (DNA): TGCAGTGCTAGAGATTCGGAAGGTGGGGGGCGGAACACCGGGGAGCTGTTTTTT. Residues: CSARDSEGGGRNTGELFF.

This clonotype has a count of ten or more. CDR3 in amino acids: CASSDRGFGNQPQHF. The CDR3 DNA sequence: TGTGCCAGCAGTGACAGGGGTTTTGGCAATCAGCCCCAGCATTTT. J is TRBJ1-5 and V is TRBV6-1; a weak D match, TRBD1 (6 bases). The CDR3 is made up of 15 amino acids. Trimming removed 3 bases from V and 2 bases from J, with 11 bases in between. Germline CDR1 reads MNHNS; CDR2 reads SASEGT.

This chain joins TRBV20-1 and TRBJ2-1, with D perhaps matching TRBD2 (6 bases). The V and J ends lost 6 bases and 9 bases respectively, with 24 bases between them. The germline V gene encodes CDR1 DFQATT and CDR2 SNEGSKA (reference sequence). CDR3 length: 15 amino acids. CDR3 amino acids: CSALPHQSSASEQFF. The CDR3 DNA reads as TGCAGTGCCCTTCCGCACCAATCTAGCGCTAGTGAGCAGTTCTTC.

This clonotype came up a few times. This sequence joins TRBV19 and TRBJ2-5; 7 bases align to TRBD2. This CDR3 region has 13 residues. Germline trimming cut 9 bases from V and 5 bases from J; bases unmatched to any gene: 9. Looked up from germline, CDR1 is LNHDA and CDR2 is SQIVND (reference sequence). This chain's CDR3 is CASRAGKGETQYF. In nucleotides, the CDR3 is TGTGCCAGCAGAGCGGGGAAGGGGGAGACCCAGTACTTC.

The CDR3 sequence is CASSHRGGLAGPGELFF. DNA of the CDR3: TGCGCCAGCAGCCACCGCGGGGGGCTAGCGGGCCCCGGGGAGCTGTTTTTT. The chain carries TRBV4-1 and TRBJ2-2, with TRBD2 matching over 8 bases. The CDR3 extends over 17 amino acids. With V trimmed by 3 bases and J by 6 bases, 12 bases remained unmatched. Germline assignment: CDR1 MGHRA and CDR2 YSYEKL.

This clonotype was seen repeatedly, ten times or more. The gene calls are TRBV29-1 and TRBJ1-1, with D tentatively TRBD1 (5 bases). The CDR3 has 14 residues. Trimming took off 2 bases at V and 3 bases at J, with 13 bases between the two ends. Germline CDR1 is SQVTM and CDR2 is ANQGSEA. The CDR3 reads CSVELAGKDTEAFF. The DNA of the CDR3 is TGCAGCGTTGAACTAGCAGGGAAGGACACTGAAGCTTTCTTT.

A few counts support this clonotype. The chain recombines TRBV25-1 with TRBJ1-2, with unresolved D. Trimming cost V 5 bases and J 0 bases, with 19 bases left between them. The CDR3 covers 17 residues. Germline-derived CDR1 and CDR2 are MGHDK and SYGVNS. The DNA for the CDR3 is TGTGCCAGCAGTCAAACAACGTCAGGCTTGGCTAACTATGGCTACACCTTC. It codes for CASSQTTSGLANYGYTF.

This clonotype has ten or more counts. The V and J genes are TRBV4-3 and TRBJ2-1; D is unresolved. Per germline, CDR1 LGHNA and CDR2 YSLEER. Trimming removed 0 bases from V and 4 bases from J, with 10 bases in between. This CDR3 region has 15 residues. CDR3 in amino acids: CASSQDSPRYNEQFF. CDR3 nucleotide sequence: TGCGCCAGCAGCCAAGATTCGCCGAGATACAATGAGCAGTTCTTC.

Only a few counts were recorded for this clonotype. This chain joins TRBV5-1 and TRBJ2-3, with D perhaps matching TRBD2 (5 bases). In germline, CDR1 is SGHRS, CDR2 YFSETQ. The CDR3 is 14 residues long. The V end lost 6 bases, the J end lost 6 bases, and 17 bases lay between the germline ends. For the CDR3, the DNA is TGCGCCAGCAAGGTAGCGCCTCCGGATGATACGCAGTATTTT. Encoded protein: CASKVAPPDDTQYF.

This clonotype was observed a handful of times. Here the CDR3 DNA reads TGTGCCACAAGATCGACAGGGTCCTACAATGAGCAGTTCTTC. It encodes CATRSTGSYNEQFF. This chain joins TRBV24-1 and TRBJ2-1; 7 bases fit TRBD1. The CDR3 has 14 residues. With V trimmed by 10 bases and J by 1 base, 6 bases remained unmatched. In germline, CDR1 is KGHDR, CDR2 SFDVKD.

This clonotype was recorded a few times. The rearrangement links TRBV5-1 to TRBJ2-7; 9 nucleotides agree with TRBD1. The CDR3 covers 15 residues. Germline V gene sequence: CDR1 SGHRS, CDR2 YFSETQ. With V trimmed by 4 bases and J by 5 bases, 10 bases remained unmatched. The CDR3 reads CASSLAGTGTHEQYF. The CDR3 nucleotides read TGCGCCAGCAGCCTCGCCGGGACAGGGACCCACGAGCAGTACTTC.

This clonotype was counted ten times or more. The chain has TRBV7-2 and TRBJ2-1; a possible D gene is TRBD2 (6 bases). This CDR3 spans 15 amino acids. The germline V gene has CDR1 SGHTA and CDR2 FQGNSA. V shed 5 bases and J shed 12 bases, with 23 bases lying between them. As DNA, the CDR3 is TGTGCCAGCAGCCCCATGCAAGGTGGGGGGTTTCCGCAGTTCTTC. Translated: CASSPMQGGGFPQFF.

This clonotype was seen only a few times. The chain is built from TRBV30 and TRBJ2-7; perhaps TRBD2 as D (5 bases). The ends were cut back, 4 bases at V and 2 bases at J, with 18 bases in the middle. Looked up from germline, CDR1 is GTSNPN and CDR2 is SVGIG (reference sequence). CDR3 length: 15 residues. The CDR3 DNA sequence: TGTGCCTGGACCTCATGGAGCGGAGGCCCCTACGAGCAGTACTTC. Its translation is CAWTSWSGGPYEQYF.

This clonotype was observed at least ten times. The rearrangement links TRBV7-2 to TRBJ2-1, with D possibly called TRBD1 or TRBD2 (5 bases each). CDR1 is SGHTA, CDR2 FQGNSA, per germline. The CDR3 loop spans 15 amino acids. V was trimmed by 5 bases and J by 4 bases, leaving 15 bases between them. CDR3 DNA sequence: TGTGCCAGCAGCGGAGGTTGGGGGTCATACAATGAGCAGTTCTTC. Amino acids: CASSGGWGSYNEQFF.

The chain links TRBV12-3 or TRBV12-4 to TRBJ1-2; no reliable D call. Trimming left V 7 bases short and J 2 bases short, with 14 bases between. This CDR3 has 14 amino acids. Here the CDR3 reads CASMPQGGNYGYTF. CDR3 nucleotide sequence: TGTGCCAGCATGCCCCAAGGTGGAAACTATGGCTACACCTTC.

This clonotype was seen at least ten times. This chain uses TRBV10-3 with TRBJ1-1; D not resolved. V was pared by 3 bases and J by 6 bases, with 11 bases between. Germline CDR1 and CDR2: ENHRY and SYGVKD. The CDR3 is 13 amino acids. This CDR3 reads CAISEFSGSEAFF. The CDR3 nucleotides are TGTGCCATCAGTGAATTTTCTGGGTCTGAAGCTTTCTTT.

In its sample, this clonotype was seen many times. The CDR3 bases are TGTGCCAGCAGTTTAGCGCTACCGGATACGCAGTATTTT. Translation: CASSLALPDTQYF. The chain employs TRBV12-3 or TRBV12-4 and TRBJ2-3; no definite D call. This CDR3 spans 13 amino acids. V lost 0 bases to trimming and J lost 6 bases, with 7 bases between them.

At least ten counts were recorded for this clonotype. This chain links TRBV5-1 with TRBJ1-1, with no clear D. This CDR3 region has 14 residues. From germline, CDR1 is SGHRS and CDR2 YFSETQ. V lost 0 bases, J lost 2 bases, and 8 bases lay in between. For the CDR3, the DNA is TGCGCCAGCAGCTTGGCACGGAGAAACACTGAAGCTTTCTTT. Protein: CASSLARRNTEAFF.

This clonotype was recorded a few times. The chain uses TRBV7-2 and TRBJ2-7; a weak D match, TRBD2 (5 bases). CDR3 length: 16 residues. Germline CDR1 and CDR2: SGHTA and FQGNSA. The germline V and J ends were trimmed by 2 bases and 2 bases, with 16 bases remaining between them. The CDR3 nucleotides read TGTGCCAGCAGCTTATATGCACTAGGGAATCCCTACGAGCAGTACTTC. The encoded protein is CASSLYALGNPYEQYF.

At least ten counts were recorded for this clonotype. The rearrangement links TRBV7-3 to TRBJ2-6; TRBD1 might be the D (6 bases). Germline values: CDR1 SGHTA, CDR2 FQGTGA. CDR3 size: 17 residues. V was pared by 5 bases and J by 4 bases, with 18 bases between. CDR3 protein: CASSKNRVLSGANVLTF. The CDR3 DNA follows: TGTGCCAGCAGCAAGAACAGGGTTTTGTCCGGGGCCAACGTCCTGACTTTC.

This rearrangement joins TRBV27 to TRBJ1-4, with TRBD1 matching over 10 bases. CDR3 length: 15 residues. With V trimmed by 5 bases and J by 6 bases, 6 bases remained unmatched. From germline, CDR1 is MNHEY and CDR2 SMNVEV (reference sequence). CDR3 nucleotides: TGTGCCAGCAGTGGGCTTGGGACAGGGGATGAAAAACTGTTTTTT. Encoded protein: CASSGLGTGDEKLFF.

This clonotype showed up just a few times. CDR3 nucleotides: TGTGCCAGCTCACCAGACAGGACAGTTAATGAGCAGTTCTTC. Translated, it gives CASSPDRTVNEQFF. The gene calls are TRBV18 and TRBJ2-1, with D possibly being TRBD1 (6 bases). CDR3 size: 14 residues. Trimming shortened V by 2 bases and J by 7 bases, and 12 bases separated the two germline ends. The V gene's germline CDR1 is KGHSH and CDR2 LQKENI.

The chain couples TRBV11-2 to TRBJ1-1, with 7 positions matching TRBD1. CDR1 is SGHAT, CDR2 FQNNGV, per germline. With 5 bases clipped from V and 3 bases from J, the junction kept 3 bases outside the gene matches. This CDR3 has 13 residues. The CDR3 bases are TGTGCCAGCAGCAAGGACAGGTACACTGAAGCTTTCTTT. Protein sequence: CASSKDRYTEAFF.

In its sample, this clonotype was seen a few times. The V gene is TRBV5-1, the J gene TRBJ1-2; D gene uncertain. The CDR3 covers 14 residues. CDR1 and CDR2 (germline): SGHRS, YFSETQ. V was clipped by 2 bases and J by 4 bases, with 12 bases between them. CDR3 DNA: TGCGCCAGCAGCTTTGTGAGTGAGGCCTATGGCTACACCTTC. This gives the protein CASSFVSEAYGYTF.